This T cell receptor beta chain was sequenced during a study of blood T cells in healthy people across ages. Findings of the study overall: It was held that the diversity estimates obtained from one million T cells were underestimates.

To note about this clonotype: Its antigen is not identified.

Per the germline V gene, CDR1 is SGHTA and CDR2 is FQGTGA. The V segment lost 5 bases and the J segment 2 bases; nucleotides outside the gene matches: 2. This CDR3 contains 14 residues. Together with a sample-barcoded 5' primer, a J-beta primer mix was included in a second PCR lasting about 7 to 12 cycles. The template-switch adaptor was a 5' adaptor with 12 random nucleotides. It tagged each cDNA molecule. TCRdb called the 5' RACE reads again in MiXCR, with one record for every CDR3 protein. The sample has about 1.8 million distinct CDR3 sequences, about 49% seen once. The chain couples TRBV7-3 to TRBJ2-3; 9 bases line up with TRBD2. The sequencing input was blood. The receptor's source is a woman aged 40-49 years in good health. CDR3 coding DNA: TGTGCCAGCAGCACTAGCGGGTTCACAGATACGCAGTATTTT. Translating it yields CASSTSGFTDTQYF.